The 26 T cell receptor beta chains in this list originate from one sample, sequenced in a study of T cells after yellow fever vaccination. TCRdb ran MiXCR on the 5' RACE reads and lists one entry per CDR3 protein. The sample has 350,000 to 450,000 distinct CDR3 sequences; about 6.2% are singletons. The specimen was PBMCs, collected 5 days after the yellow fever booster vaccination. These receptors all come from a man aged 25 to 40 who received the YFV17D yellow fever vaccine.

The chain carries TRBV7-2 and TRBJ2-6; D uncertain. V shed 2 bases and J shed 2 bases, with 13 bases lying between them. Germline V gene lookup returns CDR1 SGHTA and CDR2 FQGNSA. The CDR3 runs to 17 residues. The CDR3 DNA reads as TGTGCCAGCAGCTTAAATGGGCGGTCTACTGGGGCCAACGTCCTGACTTTC. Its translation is CASSLNGRSTGANVLTF. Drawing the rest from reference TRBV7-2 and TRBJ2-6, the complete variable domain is GAGVSQSPSNKVTEKGKDVELRCDPISGHTALYWYRQSLGQGLEFLIYFQGNSAPDKSGLPSDRFSAERTGGSVSTLTIQRTQQEDSAVYLCASSLNGRSTGANVLTFGAGSRLTVL.

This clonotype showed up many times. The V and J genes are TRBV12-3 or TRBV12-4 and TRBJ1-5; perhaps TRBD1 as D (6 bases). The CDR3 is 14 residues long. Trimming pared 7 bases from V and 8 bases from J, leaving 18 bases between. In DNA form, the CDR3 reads TGTGCCAGCACTAAAGAGGGGGGGCGGGAGCCCCAGCATTTT. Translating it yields CASTKEGGREPQHF.

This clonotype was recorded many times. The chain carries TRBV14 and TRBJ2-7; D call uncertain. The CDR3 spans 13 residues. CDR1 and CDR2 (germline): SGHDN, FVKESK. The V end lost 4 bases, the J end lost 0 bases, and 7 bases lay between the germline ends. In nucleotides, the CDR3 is TGTGCCAGCAGCCCTAAGGGCTCCTACGAGCAGTACTTC. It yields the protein CASSPKGSYEQYF. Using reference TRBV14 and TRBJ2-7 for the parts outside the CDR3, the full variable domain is EAGVTQFPSHSVIEKGQTVTLRCDPISGHDNLYWYRRVMGKEIKFLLHFVKESKQDESGMPNNRFLAERTGGTYSTLKVQPAELEDSGVYFCASSPKGSYEQYFGPGTRLTVT.

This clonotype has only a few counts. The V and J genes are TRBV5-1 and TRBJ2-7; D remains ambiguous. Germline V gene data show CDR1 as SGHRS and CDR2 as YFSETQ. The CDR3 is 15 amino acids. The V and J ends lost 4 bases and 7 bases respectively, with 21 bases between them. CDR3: CASSPEGNMMREQYF. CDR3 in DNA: TGCGCCAGCAGCCCGGAAGGTAATATGATGCGAGAGCAGTACTTC.

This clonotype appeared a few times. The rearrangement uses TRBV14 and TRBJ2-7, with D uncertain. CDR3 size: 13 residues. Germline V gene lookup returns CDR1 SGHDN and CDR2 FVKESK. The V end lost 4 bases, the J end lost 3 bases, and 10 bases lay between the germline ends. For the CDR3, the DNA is TGTGCCAGCAGCCGACCCTCCGGCTACGAGCAGTACTTC. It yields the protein CASSRPSGYEQYF.

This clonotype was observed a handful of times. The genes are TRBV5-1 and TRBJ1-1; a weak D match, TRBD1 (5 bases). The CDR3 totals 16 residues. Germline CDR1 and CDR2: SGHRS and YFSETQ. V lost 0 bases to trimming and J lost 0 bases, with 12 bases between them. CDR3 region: CASSLAEAGMNTEAFF. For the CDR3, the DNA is TGCGCCAGCAGCTTGGCCGAGGCAGGGATGAACACTGAAGCTTTCTTT. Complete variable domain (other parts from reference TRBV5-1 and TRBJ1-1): KAGVTQTPRYLIKTRGQQVTLSCSPISGHRSVSWYQQTPGQGLQFLFEYFSETQRNKGNFPGRFSGRQFSNSRSEMNVSTLELGDSALYLCASSLAEAGMNTEAFFGQGTRLTVV.

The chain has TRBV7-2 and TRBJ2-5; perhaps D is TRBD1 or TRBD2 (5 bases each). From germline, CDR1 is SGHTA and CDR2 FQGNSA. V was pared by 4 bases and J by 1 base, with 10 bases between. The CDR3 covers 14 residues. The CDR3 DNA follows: TGTGCCAGCAGCTGGCCGGGACGCCAAGAGACCCAGTACTTC. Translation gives CASSWPGRQETQYF.

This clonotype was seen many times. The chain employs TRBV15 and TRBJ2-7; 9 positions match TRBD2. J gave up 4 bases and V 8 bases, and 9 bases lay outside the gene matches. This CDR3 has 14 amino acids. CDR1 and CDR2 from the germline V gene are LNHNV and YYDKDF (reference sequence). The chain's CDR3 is CATAKVGLAYEQYF. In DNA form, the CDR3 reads TGTGCCACCGCCAAGGTGGGACTAGCTTACGAGCAGTACTTC.

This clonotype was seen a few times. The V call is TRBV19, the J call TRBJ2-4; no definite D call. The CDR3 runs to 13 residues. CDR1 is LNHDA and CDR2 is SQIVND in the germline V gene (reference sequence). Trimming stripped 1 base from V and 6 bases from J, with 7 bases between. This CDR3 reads CASSIGGINIQYF. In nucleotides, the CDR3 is TGTGCCAGTAGTATAGGCGGAATAAACATTCAGTACTTC. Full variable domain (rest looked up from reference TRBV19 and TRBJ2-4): DGGITQSPKYLFRKEGQNVTLSCEQNLNHDAMYWYRQDPGQGLRLIYYSQIVNDFQKGDIAEGYSVSREKKESFPLTVTSAQKNPTAFYLCASSIGGINIQYFGAGTRLSVL.

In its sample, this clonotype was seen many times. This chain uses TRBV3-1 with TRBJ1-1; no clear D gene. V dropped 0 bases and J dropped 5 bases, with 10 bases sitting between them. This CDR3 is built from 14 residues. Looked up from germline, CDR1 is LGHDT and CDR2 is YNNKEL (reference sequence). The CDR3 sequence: CASSQDQVGTEAFF. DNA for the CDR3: TGTGCCAGCAGCCAAGATCAAGTTGGAACTGAAGCTTTCTTT.

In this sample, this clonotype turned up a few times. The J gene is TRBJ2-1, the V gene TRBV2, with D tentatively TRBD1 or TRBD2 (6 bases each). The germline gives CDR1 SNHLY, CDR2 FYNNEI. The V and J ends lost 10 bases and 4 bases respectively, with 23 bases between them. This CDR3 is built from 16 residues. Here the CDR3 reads CATALGGHNTYNEQFF. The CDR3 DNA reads TGTGCCACCGCCTTGGGGGGACACAACACTTACAATGAGCAGTTCTTC.

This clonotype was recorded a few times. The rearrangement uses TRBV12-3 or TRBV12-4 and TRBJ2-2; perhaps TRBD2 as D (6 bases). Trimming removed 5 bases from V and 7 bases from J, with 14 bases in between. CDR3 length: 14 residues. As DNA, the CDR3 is TGTGCCAGCAGTCAGGAGGGCCAGGGCGGGGAGCTGTTTTTT. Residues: CASSQEGQGGELFF.

The CDR3 sequence is CASTPGRLAGFQETQYF. CDR3 DNA: TGTGCCAGTACCCCCGGTAGGCTAGCGGGATTCCAAGAGACCCAGTACTTC. The chain recombines TRBV19 with TRBJ2-5, with TRBD2 matching 9 bases. With 7 bases clipped from V and 1 base from J, the junction kept 13 bases outside the gene matches. CDR1 is LNHDA and CDR2 is SQIVND in the germline V gene (reference sequence). The CDR3 length is 17 residues.

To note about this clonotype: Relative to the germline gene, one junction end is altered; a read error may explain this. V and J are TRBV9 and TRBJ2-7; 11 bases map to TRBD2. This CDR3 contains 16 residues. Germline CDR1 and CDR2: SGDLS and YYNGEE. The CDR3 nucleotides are TGTACCAGCAGCCGGGCGGCTAGCGGGAGGATCTACGAGCAGTACTTC. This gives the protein CTSSRAASGRIYEQYF.

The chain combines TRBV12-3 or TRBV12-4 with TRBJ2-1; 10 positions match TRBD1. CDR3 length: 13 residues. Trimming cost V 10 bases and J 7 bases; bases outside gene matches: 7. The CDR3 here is CATRTGGLNEQFF. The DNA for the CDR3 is TGTGCCACCCGGACAGGGGGATTAAATGAGCAGTTCTTC.

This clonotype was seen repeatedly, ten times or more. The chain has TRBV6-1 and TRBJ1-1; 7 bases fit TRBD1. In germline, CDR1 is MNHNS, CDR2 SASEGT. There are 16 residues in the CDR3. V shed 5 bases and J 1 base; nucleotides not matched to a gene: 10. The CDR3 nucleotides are TGTGCCAGCAGTACAGGGGCCTTGGGGACGAACACTGAAGCTTTCTTT. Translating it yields CASSTGALGTNTEAFF.

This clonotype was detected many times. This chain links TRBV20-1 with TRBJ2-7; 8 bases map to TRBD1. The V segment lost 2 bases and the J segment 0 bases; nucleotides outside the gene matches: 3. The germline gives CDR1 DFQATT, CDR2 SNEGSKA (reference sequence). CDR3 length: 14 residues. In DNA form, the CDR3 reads TGCAGTGCTAGAAGACAGGGGCCCTCCTACGAGCAGTACTTC. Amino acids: CSARRQGPSYEQYF.

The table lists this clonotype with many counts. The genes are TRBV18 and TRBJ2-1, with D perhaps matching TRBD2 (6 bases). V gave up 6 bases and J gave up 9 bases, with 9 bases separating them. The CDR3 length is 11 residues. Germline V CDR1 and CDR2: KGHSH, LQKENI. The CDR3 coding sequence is TGTGCCAGCTCCCGGGGACTTGAGCAGTTCTTC. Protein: CASSRGLEQFF.

CDR3 coding DNA: TGTGCCAGCAGCTCCGTGTCCACCGACGAGGCCCAGGAGGAGGGTTACGAGCAGTACTTC. Encoded protein: CASSSVSTDEAQEEGYEQYF. V and J are TRBV3-1 and TRBJ2-7, with TRBD2 as a possible D gene (6 bases). The germline V gene has CDR1 LGHDT and CDR2 YNNKEL (reference sequence). V lost 5 bases, J lost 4 bases, and 33 bases lay in between. CDR3 length equals 20 residues.

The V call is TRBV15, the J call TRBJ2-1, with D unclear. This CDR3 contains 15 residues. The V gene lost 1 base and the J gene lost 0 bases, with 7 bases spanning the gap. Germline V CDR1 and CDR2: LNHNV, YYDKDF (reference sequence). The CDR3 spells CATSRAGSSYNEQFF. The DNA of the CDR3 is TGTGCCACCAGCAGAGCAGGTAGCTCCTACAATGAGCAGTTCTTC.

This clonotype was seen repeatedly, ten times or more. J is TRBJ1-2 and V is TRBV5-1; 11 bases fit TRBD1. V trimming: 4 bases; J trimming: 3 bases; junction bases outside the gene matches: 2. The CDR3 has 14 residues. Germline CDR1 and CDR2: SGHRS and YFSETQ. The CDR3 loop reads CASSQGQGDYGYTF. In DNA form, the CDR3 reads TGCGCCAGCAGCCAGGGACAGGGGGACTATGGCTACACCTTC.

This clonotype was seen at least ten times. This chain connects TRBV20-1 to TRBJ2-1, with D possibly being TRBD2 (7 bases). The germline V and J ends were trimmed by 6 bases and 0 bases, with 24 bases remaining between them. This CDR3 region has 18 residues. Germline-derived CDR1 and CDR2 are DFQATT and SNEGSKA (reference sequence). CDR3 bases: TGCAGTGCCAGCCGGGTGGCGGGGGCCTTAAGCTCCTACAATGAGCAGTTCTTC. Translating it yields CSASRVAGALSSYNEQFF.

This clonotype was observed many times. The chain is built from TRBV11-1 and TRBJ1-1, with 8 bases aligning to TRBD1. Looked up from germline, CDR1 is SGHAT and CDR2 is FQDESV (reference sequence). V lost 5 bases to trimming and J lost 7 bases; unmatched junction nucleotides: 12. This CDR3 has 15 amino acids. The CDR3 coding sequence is TGTGCCAGCAGCAACCGGGACAGGATCGGAAATGAAGCTTTCTTT. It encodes CASSNRDRIGNEAFF. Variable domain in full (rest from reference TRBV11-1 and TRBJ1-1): EAEVAQSPRYKITEKSQAVAFWCDPISGHATLYWYRQILGQGPELLVQFQDESVVDDSQLPKDRFSAERLKGVDSTLKIQPAELGDSAMYLCASSNRDRIGNEAFFGQGTRLTVV.

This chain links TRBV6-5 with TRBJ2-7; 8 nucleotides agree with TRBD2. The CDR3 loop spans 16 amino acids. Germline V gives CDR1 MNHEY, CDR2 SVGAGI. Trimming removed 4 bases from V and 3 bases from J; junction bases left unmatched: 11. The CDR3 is CASSSTPSAGDYEQYF. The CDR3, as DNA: TGTGCCAGCAGTTCCACCCCCTCAGCGGGAGACTACGAGCAGTACTTC.

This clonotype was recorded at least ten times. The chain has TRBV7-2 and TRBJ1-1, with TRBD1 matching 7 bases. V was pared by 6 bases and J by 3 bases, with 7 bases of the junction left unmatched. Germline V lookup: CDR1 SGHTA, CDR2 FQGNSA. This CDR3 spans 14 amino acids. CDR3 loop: CASRPGQQYTEAFF. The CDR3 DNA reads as TGTGCCAGCAGACCGGGACAGCAGTACACTGAAGCTTTCTTT.

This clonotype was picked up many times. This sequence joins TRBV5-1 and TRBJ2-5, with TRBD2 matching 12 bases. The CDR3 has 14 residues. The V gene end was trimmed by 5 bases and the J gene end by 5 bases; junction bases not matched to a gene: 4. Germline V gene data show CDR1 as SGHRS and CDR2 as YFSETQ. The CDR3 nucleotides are TGCGCCAGCAGGAGGACTAGCGGGACTGAGACCCAGTACTTC. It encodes CASRRTSGTETQYF.